This T cell receptor beta chain was obtained from a study of blood T cell repertoires in COVID-19. Study summary: Whether acute or convalescent, the COVID-19 samples came from the United States, Italy and Spain.

Only in-frame clones appear in the TCRdb table, and some are missing; sequencing was by immunoSEQ multiplex PCR. This sample has 250,000 to 300,000 clones, with 88% found just once. This clonotype was obtained from a woman aged 25-40 years with COVID-19, enrolled during active disease. Sequenced material: peripheral blood.

CDR3 nucleotides: TGTGCCAGCAGCCGGGCCGGACAGTCCAACACTGAAGCTTTCTTT. Translation gives CASSRAGQSNTEAFF. The rearrangement joins TRBV3-1 (or the pseudogene TRBV3-2) to TRBJ1-1; D is perhaps TRBD1 (6 bases). V lost 4 bases, J lost 2 bases, and 14 bases lay in between. There are 15 residues in the CDR3. CDR1 and CDR2 (germline): LGHDT, YNNKEL (reference sequence).